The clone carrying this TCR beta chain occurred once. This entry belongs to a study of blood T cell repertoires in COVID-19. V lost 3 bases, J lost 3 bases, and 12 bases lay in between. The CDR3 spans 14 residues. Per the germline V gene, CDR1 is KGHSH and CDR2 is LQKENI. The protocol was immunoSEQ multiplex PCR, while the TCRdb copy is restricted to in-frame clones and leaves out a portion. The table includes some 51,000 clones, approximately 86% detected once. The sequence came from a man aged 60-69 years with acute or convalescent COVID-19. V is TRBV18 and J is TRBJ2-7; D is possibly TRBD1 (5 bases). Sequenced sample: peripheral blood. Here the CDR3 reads CASSPTIDSYEQYF. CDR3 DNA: TGTGCCAGCTCACCGACCATCGACAGCTACGAGCAGTACTTC. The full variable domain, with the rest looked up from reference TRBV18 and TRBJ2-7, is NAGVMQNPRHLVRRRGQEARLRCSPMKGHSHVYWYRQLPEEGLKFMVYLQKENIIDESGMPKERFSAEFPKEGPSILRIQQVVRGDSAAYFCASSPTIDSYEQYFGPGTRLTVT.